Below, one T cell receptor beta chain is given with its context. As yet, its antigen is unknown. The germline and genes are mouse ones. The DNA ends 4 residues before the CDR3 does, and the rest of the CDR3 is filled in from the germline J gene. In germline, CDR1 is NNHDY, CDR2 SYVADS. This CDR3 has 14 amino acids. V was pared by 4 bases and J by 4 bases, with 11 bases between. This sample is part of a study of CD8+ T cells in alopecia areata. General study findings and limits: Possibly as an HLA-related effect, TCR sharing across patients appeared less clear than in mice. Scalp specimens additionally yield sequences from normal skin's resident alphabeta T cells. Lesional scalp exceeded normal scalp in clonality, especially in alopecia totalis/universalis.

cDNA serving as the sequencing template came from extracted, reverse transcribed RNA. Method: immunoSEQ multiplex PCR; TCRdb's copy keeps in-frame clones and lacks some. This sample carries approximately 110,000 clones and no singletons, and roughly a fifth goes to the top ten. The specimen sequenced was lesional skin. The TCR was taken from a C3H/HeJ mouse with alopecia areata. The strain bears MHC haplotype H2-k. The J gene is TRBJ1-4, the V gene TRBV13-3; the D gene is possibly TRBD1 (6 bases). This CDR3 is CASSPGVFNERLFF. CDR3 bases read: TGTGCCAGCAGTCCAGGGGTCTTCAACGAA.